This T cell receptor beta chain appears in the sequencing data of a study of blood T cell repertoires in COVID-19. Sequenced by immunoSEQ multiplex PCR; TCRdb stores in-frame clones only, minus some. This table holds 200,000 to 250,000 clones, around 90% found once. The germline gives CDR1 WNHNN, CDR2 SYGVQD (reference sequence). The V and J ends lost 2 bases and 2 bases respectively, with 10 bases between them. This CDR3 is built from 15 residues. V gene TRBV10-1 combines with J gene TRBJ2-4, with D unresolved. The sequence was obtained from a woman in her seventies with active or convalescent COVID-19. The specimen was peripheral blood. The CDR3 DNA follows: TGCGCCAGCAGTGAGCGTGGTAAGCCCAAAAACATTCAGTACTTC. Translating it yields CASSERGKPKNIQYF.